This TCR beta chain appears in the sequencing data of a study of T cells in pancreatic ductal adenocarcinoma. Overall study results and limits: Tumors hold more CD45RO+ effector T cells, which may bias toward lower diversity.

Clones were sequenced by immunoSEQ multiplex PCR, and TCRdb holds only the in-frame ones, with some missing. The sample holds around 100,000 clones; around 96% are singletons and the top ten take less than 4%. No neoadjuvant therapy was given to the selected pancreatic ductal adenocarcinoma patients before their surgery. Comment on this clone: What it recognizes is unknown.

The CDR3 contains 12 residues. From germline, CDR1 is SQVTM and CDR2 ANQGSEA. Trimming at V came to 6 bases and at J to 8 bases, leaving 9 bases not matched to a gene. This sequence originates from a human donor with pancreatic ductal adenocarcinoma. The material sequenced was PBMCs. The V and J genes are TRBV29-1 and TRBJ1-2, with TRBD1 identical over 7 bases. As DNA, the CDR3 is TGCAGCGTGAATACAGGGGCCTGGGGCTACACCTTC. Residues: CSVNTGAWGYTF. The complete variable domain, with remaining parts taken from reference TRBV29-1 and TRBJ1-2, reads SAVISQKPSRDICQRGTSLTIQCQVDSQVTMMFWYRQQPGQSLTLIATANQGSEATYESGFVIDKFPISRPNLTFSTLTVSNMSPEDSSIYLCSVNTGAWGYTFGSGTRLTVV.